This T cell receptor (beta chain) was sequenced for a study of cytomegalovirus exposure and HLA in healthy donors. Study observations and caveats: Accurate prediction of HLA-A and HLA-B alleles (for most subjects) was reportedly achieved from TCR beta sequences. Sequencing depth roughly uniform across donors was assumed in presence/absence analyses. The authors later linked a missense DCLRE1C variant to TCR beta V- and J-gene trimming. Some TCR beta chains (164 of them) were listed as cytomegalovirus-associated.

A note on this clone: What it binds is unknown.

V was cut by 6 bases and J by 0 bases, with 15 bases left in between. Looked up from germline, CDR1 is MDHEN and CDR2 is SYDVKM. The CDR3 is 16 amino acids. PCR employed 60 Vbeta and 13 Jbeta primers. Some clones are missing from TCRdb's copy, which holds only in-frame ones; the method was immunoSEQ multiplex PCR. The sample shows 150,000 to 200,000 clones, 80% of them seen only once. The sample was PBMCs. The chain links TRBV28 to TRBJ2-4; a weak D match, TRBD2 (5 bases). The source is a woman between 40 and 50 years old in good health and CMV-seronegative. As DNA, the CDR3 is TGTGCCAGCAGCACCTTGAGGGCGTTAGCCAAAAACATTCAGTACTTC. Protein sequence: CASSTLRALAKNIQYF.